This T cell receptor (beta chain) is from a study of blood T cell repertoires in COVID-19. The overall study: Collection of acute and convalescent COVID-19 samples took place in the United States, Italy and Spain. Sources were T cells, B-cell-depleted T cells, or PBMCs; the material itself was cDNA or gDNA.

Study processing details: Using reference gene primer amplification, nucleated cell counts were estimated. Using immunoSEQ multiplex PCR, the repertoire was profiled, and TCRdb retains in-frame clones only, with some absent. Clone size and V and J calls were adopted from that table, with D and trimming inferred from the DNA. The sample has approximately 68,000 clones; approximately 86% are singletons. V lost 0 bases and J 1 base, leaving 11 bases between the germline ends. The CDR3 has 15 amino acids. CDR1 and CDR2 (germline): GTSNPN, SVGIG (reference sequence). The V call is TRBV30, the J call TRBJ2-3; tentatively, D is TRBD2 (5 bases). The TCR comes from an elderly man with active COVID-19. Sequenced sample: peripheral blood. CDR3 sequence: CAWSVSSVGTDTQYF. The CDR3 DNA is TGTGCCTGGAGTGTAAGTAGCGTTGGCACAGATACGCAGTATTTT.